This T cell receptor (beta chain) was sequenced for a study of sequential checkpoint blockade in melanoma (dated by TCRdb to between 2018 and 2021). For the wider study: In a 1:1 randomization, patients received either first-line nivolumab then ipilimumab (arm A) or ipilimumab then nivolumab (arm B). Maintenance nivolumab came after each of the two trial sequences. Study-wide conclusions, independent of this receptor: Validation of the response-prediction model combining TCR metrics and mutation burden is needed in larger, independent patient cohorts.

The CDR3 measures 11 amino acids from cysteine to phenylalanine. The entry retains the CDR3 DNA only, 33 bases that are in frame from base 1. The germline V gene yields SNHLY for CDR1 and FYNNEI for CDR2. V loses 3 bases of germline sequence and J loses 10 bases, and the interval between the two ends is 9 bases. Taken with the paper, the label for treatment or condition translates to: randomized to nivolumab then ipilimumab (arm A) or the reverse (arm B). None of the trial patients had been given prior DNA-damaging chemotherapy. Thawed PBMCs were sorted on a FACS Aria II flow cytometer to isolate live CD3+CD8+ cells negative for CD19 and CD56. Samples were obtained from patients with melanoma enrolled in CheckMate 064, a randomized, open-label phase II trial of sequential checkpoint blockade. Peripheral blood mononuclear cells were collected by leukapheresis, purified with Ficoll-Paque, and frozen in human serum with around 9.8% DMSO. Right after sorting, the blood CD3+CD8+ cells were verified to be >95% pure, and DNA extraction followed.

A word on this clone: Its antigen is unknown. No clone much larger than this one lies a single base away; base qualities are absent.

TCRbeta CDR3 regions were immunosequenced from genomic DNA with the immunoSEQ Assay. Before high-throughput sequencing, genomic DNA was amplified using bias-controlled multiplex PCR. The authors' pipeline ran thus. To quantify the absolute abundance of each unique TCRbeta CDR3 region, the sequences were collapsed and filtered. Clonality, defined as 1 minus Pielou's evenness, was calculated using only productive rearrangements. Clones with significantly greater frequencies in on-treatment versus baseline samples were identified using a previously published method. This is the immuneACCESS table as TCRdb keeps it, with only in-frame sequences that have V and J called. A part of the clones is gone; compared with another copy, unresolved V genes explain less than half, and the rest is unexplained. The V and J calls and clone size are taken from that table; D and trimming were inferred from the DNA. Across this sample there are roughly 23,000 clones, with around 80% seen only once. In total, the top ten clones hold more than 25% of the sample.

This clonotype was sampled from a human donor with melanoma. Sequenced here: CD8+ T cells sorted from blood (inferred from file names), sampled from a patient given nivolumab and ipilimumab in sequence. The chain is encoded by TRBV2 joined to TRBJ2-5; the D gene is unclear. The base sequence is TGTGCCAGCAGTGACAGGCCGCGCCAGTACTTC. Its translation reads: CASSDRPRQYF. Reference TRBV2 and TRBJ2-5 proteins supply the regions before and after the CDR3; the full variable domain is: EPEVTQTPSHQVTQMGQEVILRCVPISNHLYFYWYRQILGQKVEFLVSFYNNEISEKSEIFDDQFSVERPDGSNFTLKIRSTKLEDSAMYFCASSDRPRQYFGPGTRLLVL.